Below, one T cell receptor (beta chain) is given with its context. Its antigen is not known. Within the sample, other DNA sequences also encode this same CDR3. V lost 6 bases to trimming and J lost 0 bases, with 9 bases between them. CDR1 and CDR2 (germline): ENHRY, SYGVKD. This CDR3 has 14 residues. The source of the sample is a study of shared clonotypes between healthy human individuals. Sequencing used immunoSEQ multiplex PCR; TCRdb keeps in-frame clones, though not all of them. The profile shows roughly 1,100,000 clones, more than 60% of them singletons. Study results and limitations: It was the non-shared clonotypes that had lower generation probabilities than clonotypes shared by all four donors. Among the subsets, naive ones generally showed larger estimated richness than memory ones.

This receptor was identified in a man between 18 and 29 years old in good health. The sample was memory CD4+ T cells sorted from blood. The subset: CD45RA-negative fraction. V is TRBV10-3 and J is TRBJ2-1, with TRBD1 as a possible D gene (5 bases). CDR3 DNA sequence: TGTGCCATCAGGGGGCAGAGCTCCTACAATGAGCAGTTCTTC. It codes for CAIRGQSSYNEQFF.